This T cell receptor (beta chain) came from a study of read filtering for tumor transcriptome and immune sequencing. With 5 bases removed from V and 6 bases from J, the gap between germline ends came to 5 bases. The CDR3 has 12 amino acids. Germline CDR1 reads SEHNR; CDR2 reads FQNEAQ (reference sequence). This library used 300 to 500 ng RNA and molecular barcoded adaptors spanning alpha/delta and beta/gamma chains. TCRdb analysed the reads with MiXCR anew, one entry per CDR3 protein. Of about 130,000 distinct CDR3 sequences in the sample, 13% are singletons; the top ten hold approximately 11%. The sequenced material came from a population of CD138-negative cells sorted from bone marrow. The receptor was derived from a donor aged 40 or older with multiple myeloma. This sequence joins TRBV7-9 and TRBJ2-6; D uncertain. The CDR3 sequence is CASSVQANVLTF. The CDR3, as DNA: TGTGCCAGCAGCGTGCAGGCCAACGTCCTGACTTTC.